This note documents a single T cell receptor (beta chain) sequence. The sample comes from a study of blood T cell repertoires in COVID-19. Sequenced by immunoSEQ multiplex PCR; TCRdb stores in-frame clones only, minus some. The table has over 150,000 clones, approximately 90% seen once. This TCR was sampled from a man aged 45-60 years who had recovered from COVID-19. The sequenced sample consisted of peripheral blood.

This CDR3 reads CASRGLAVSTDTQYF. The CDR3 bases are TGCGCCAGCAGAGGACTAGCGGTTAGCACAGATACGCAGTATTTT. V usage is TRBV5-1 and J usage is TRBJ2-3; 10 nucleotides line up with TRBD2. This CDR3 region has 15 residues. V lost 5 bases, J lost 0 bases, and 3 bases stayed unmatched. Germline values: CDR1 SGHRS, CDR2 YFSETQ.